This T cell receptor beta chain was documented in a study of post-analysis software for immune sequencing data. Study conclusions and caveats: A handful of TRBV segments were significantly more frequent in patients than in controls. TRBV5-6, TRBV5-1 and TRBV20-1 were among these segments.

The CDR3 has 16 residues. CDR1 is SGHTA, CDR2 FQGTGA, per germline. V was pared by 2 bases and J by 5 bases, with 10 bases of the junction left unmatched. Concerning this clonotype: Its antigen is still unknown.

Prepared libraries of TCR beta cDNA carried unique molecular identifiers. TCRdb re-called the PCR reads through MiXCR, storing one row per CDR3 protein. The data hold roughly 670,000 distinct CDR3 sequences, with approximately 60% observed a single time. This receptor was obtained from a girl aged 2-10 years with multiple sclerosis. The chain links TRBV7-3 to TRBJ2-3; 7 bases fit TRBD2. The source material was blood. CDR3 coding DNA: TGTGCCAGCAGCTTAGATTTCGGGAGGAAGAGAGATACGCAGTATTTT. Protein sequence: CASSLDFGRKRDTQYF.